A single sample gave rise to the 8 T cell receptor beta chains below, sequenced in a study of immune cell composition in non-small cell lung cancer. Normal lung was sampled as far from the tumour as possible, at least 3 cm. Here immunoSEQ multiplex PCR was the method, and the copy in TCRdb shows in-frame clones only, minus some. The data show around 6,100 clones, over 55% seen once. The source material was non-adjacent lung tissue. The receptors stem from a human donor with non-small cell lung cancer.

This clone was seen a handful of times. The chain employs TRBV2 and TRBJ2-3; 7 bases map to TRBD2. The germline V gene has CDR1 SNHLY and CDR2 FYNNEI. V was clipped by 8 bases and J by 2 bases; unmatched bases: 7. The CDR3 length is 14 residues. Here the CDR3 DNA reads TGTGCCAGCGGGTCTAGCGGATACACAGATACGCAGTATTTT. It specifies CASGSSGYTDTQYF.

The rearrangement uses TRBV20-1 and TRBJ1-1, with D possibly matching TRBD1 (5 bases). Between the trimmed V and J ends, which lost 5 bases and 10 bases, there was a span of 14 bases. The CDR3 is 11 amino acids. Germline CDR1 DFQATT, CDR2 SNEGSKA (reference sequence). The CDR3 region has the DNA TGCAGTGCTGGACCGGGGGGAATAGCTTTCTTT. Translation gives CSAGPGGIAFF.

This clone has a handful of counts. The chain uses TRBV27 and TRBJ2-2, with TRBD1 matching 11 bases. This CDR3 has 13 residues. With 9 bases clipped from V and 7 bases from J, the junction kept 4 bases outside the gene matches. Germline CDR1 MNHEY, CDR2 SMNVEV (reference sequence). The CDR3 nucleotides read TGTGCCAGTATGGGACAGGGGGGCGGGGAGCTGTTTTTT. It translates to CASMGQGGGELFF.

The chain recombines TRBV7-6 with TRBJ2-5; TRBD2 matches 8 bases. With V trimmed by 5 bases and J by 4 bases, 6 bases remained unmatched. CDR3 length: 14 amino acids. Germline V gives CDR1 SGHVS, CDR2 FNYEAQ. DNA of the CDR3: TGTGCCAGCAGCAACCCGCGGGGGGTAGAGACCCAGTACTTC. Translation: CASSNPRGVETQYF.

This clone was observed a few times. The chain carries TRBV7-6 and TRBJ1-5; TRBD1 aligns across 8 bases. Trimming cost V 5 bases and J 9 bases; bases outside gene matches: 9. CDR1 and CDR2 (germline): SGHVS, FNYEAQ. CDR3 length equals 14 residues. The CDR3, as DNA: TGTGCCAGCAGCCCTGGGACAGGCACGATGCCCCAGCATTTT. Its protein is CASSPGTGTMPQHF.

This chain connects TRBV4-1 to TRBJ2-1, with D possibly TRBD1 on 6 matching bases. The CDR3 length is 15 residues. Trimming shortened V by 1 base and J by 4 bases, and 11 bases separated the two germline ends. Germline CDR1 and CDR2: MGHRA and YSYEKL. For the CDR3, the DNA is TGCGCCAGCAGCCAAGTACAGGGACCATACAATGAGCAGTTCTTC. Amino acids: CASSQVQGPYNEQFF.

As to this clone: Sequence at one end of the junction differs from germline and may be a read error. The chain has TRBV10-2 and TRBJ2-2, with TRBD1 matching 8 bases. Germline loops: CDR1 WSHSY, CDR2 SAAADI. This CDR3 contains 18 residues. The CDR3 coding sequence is TGCGCCAACCAAACGCGCCTCCGGACAGGGAAGGAACACCGGGGAGCTGTTTTT. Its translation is CANQTRLRTGKEHRGAVF.

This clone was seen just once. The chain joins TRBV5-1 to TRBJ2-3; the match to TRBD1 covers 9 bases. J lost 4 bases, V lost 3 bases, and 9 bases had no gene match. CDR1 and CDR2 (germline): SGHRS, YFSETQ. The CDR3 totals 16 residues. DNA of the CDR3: TGCGCCAGCAGCTGGCTGGGGACAGGGAAAGCAGATACGCAGTATTTT. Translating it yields CASSWLGTGKADTQYF.